This T cell receptor (beta chain) was captured in a study of blood T cells in healthy people across ages. CDR1 is SGHRS and CDR2 is YFSETQ in the germline V gene. The CDR3 runs 15 residues. Using a J-beta primer mix together with a sample-barcoded 5' primer, a second PCR was run for roughly 7 to 11 cycles. Via MiXCR, TCRdb re-called the 5' RACE reads, giving one row per CDR3 protein. The sample shows approximately 800,000 distinct CDR3 sequences, about 61% of them seen only once. This clonotype was counted at least ten times. The junction does not match germline at one end; this may be a read error. This sequence originates from a man in his forties in good health. The sequenced sample consisted of blood. V usage is TRBV5-1 and J usage is TRBJ2-7, with 11 nucleotides matching TRBD2. CDR3 nucleotides: TGTGCCAGCAGCTTGGGGACTAGCGGTTCCTACGAGCAGTACTTC. It specifies CASSLGTSGSYEQYF. The whole variable domain, filled in from reference TRBV5-1 and TRBJ2-7, reads KAGVTQTPRYLIKTRGQQVTLSCSPISGHRSVSWYQQTPGQGLQFLFEYFSETQRNKGNFPGRFSGRQFSNSRSEMNVSTLELGDSALYLCASSLGTSGSYEQYFGPGTRLTVT.